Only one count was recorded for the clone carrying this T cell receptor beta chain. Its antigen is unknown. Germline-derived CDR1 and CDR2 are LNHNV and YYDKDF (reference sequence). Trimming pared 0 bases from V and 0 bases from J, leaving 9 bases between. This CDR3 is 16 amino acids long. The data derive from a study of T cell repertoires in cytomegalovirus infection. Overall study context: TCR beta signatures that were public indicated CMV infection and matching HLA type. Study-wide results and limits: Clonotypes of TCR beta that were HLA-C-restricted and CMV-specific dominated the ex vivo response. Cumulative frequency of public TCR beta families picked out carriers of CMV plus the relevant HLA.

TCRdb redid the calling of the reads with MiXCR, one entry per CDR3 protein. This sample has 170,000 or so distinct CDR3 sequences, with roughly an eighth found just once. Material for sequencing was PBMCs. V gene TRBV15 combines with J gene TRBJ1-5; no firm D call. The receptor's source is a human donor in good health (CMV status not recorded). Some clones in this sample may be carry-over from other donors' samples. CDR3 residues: CATSRDRLYSNQPQHF. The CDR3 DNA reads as TGTGCCACCAGCAGAGATCGGCTGTATAGCAATCAGCCCCAGCATTTT.